The entry that follows covers one TCR beta chain sequence. Its antigen remains unidentified. This entry comes from a study of cytomegalovirus exposure and HLA in healthy donors. 13 Jbeta primers and 60 Vbeta primers were used for the PCR. Assay: immunoSEQ multiplex PCR; the TCRdb copy retains only in-frame clones and omits some. The sample lists about 150,000 clones, around 77% occurring once. Points from the study as a whole: Later analysis placed DRB1 highest and HLA-C lowest in TCR association rates, which differed by HLA locus.

Per the germline V gene, CDR1 is LNHDA and CDR2 is SQIVND (reference sequence). The CDR3 covers 15 residues. V gene TRBV19 combines with J gene TRBJ2-5, with TRBD2 identical over 9 bases. TRBJ2-7 explains the end of the DNA better; the J call may be wrong. The origin of this receptor is a man aged 25-40 years in good health. Sample: PBMCs. CDR3 bases: TGTGCCAGTAGTATGGAGGAAAGCGGGAGGAACGAGCAGTACTTC. It yields the protein CASSMEESGRNEQYF.